The rows below give T cell receptor beta chains drawn from one sample of a study of beta chain features in type 1 diabetes. Assay: immunoSEQ multiplex PCR; the TCRdb copy retains only in-frame clones and omits some. The sample carries 130,000 to 150,000 clones, 48% recorded once. Sequencing was carried out using Tregs from blood. All receptors derive from a man younger than 35 in good health. Each CDR3 is given with its conserved first and last residue. A D gene is named only where the DNA matches it firmly. Rows give clone size only sometimes, using once, few, many, or a class for an expanded clone.

TRBJ1-1	NA	NA	TRBV7-3	TGTGCCAGCAGCGTTCCGGGAAGGGACACTGAAGCTTTCTTT	CASSVPGRDTEAFF
TRBJ1-2	NA	NA	TRBV30	TGTGCCTGGAGGGGGTTGGCAGGGTCGCCCTATGGCTACACCTTC	CAWRGLAGSPYGYTF
TRBJ1-2	TRBD1	NA	TRBV6-5	TGTGCCAGCAGTCCCCCTTCAGGGGGAGCTGGCTACACCTTC	CASSPPSGGAGYTF
TRBJ2-3	NA	NA	TRBV2	TGTGCCAGCAGCCTTCAGGATACGCAGTATTTT	CASSLQDTQYF
TRBJ2-1	NA	NA	TRBV2	TGTGCCAGCACCCCTCCCTACAATGAGCAGTTCTTC	CASTPPYNEQFF
TRBJ1-1	NA	few	TRBV30	TGTGCCTGGAGCACAACTCGGACAGCTGAAGCTTTCTTT	CAWSTTRTAEAFF
TRBJ1-4	TRBD1	NA	TRBV18	TGTGCCAGCTCACCGGGACAGATTAATGAAAAACTGTTTTTT	CASSPGQINEKLFF
TRBJ2-3	TRBD1	few	TRBV7-2	TGTGCCAGCAGCGTAGACAGGGTTGCAGATACGCAGTATTTT	CASSVDRVADTQYF
TRBJ2-1	TRBD1	NA	TRBV10-3	TGTGCCATCAGTGGACAGGGGTCCAATGAGCAGTTCTTC	CAISGQGSNEQFF
TRBJ2-1	NA	NA	TRBV7-9	TGTGCCAGCAGCGGAGGGTCTATCACTGAGCAGTTCTTC	CASSGGSITEQFF
TRBJ1-3	NA	NA	TRBV7-2	TGTGCCAGCAGCCCTGTTTTTGGAAACACCATATATTTT	CASSPVFGNTIYF
TRBJ2-3	NA	NA	TRBV6-5	TGTGCCAGCAGTAGAAAATCCCAGGGGTTGAATACGCAGTATTTT	CASSRKSQGLNTQYF
TRBJ1-5	NA	NA	TRBV4-1	TGCGCCAGCAGCCCGCCCGGGGGTACCCAGCCCCAGCATTTT	CASSPPGGTQPQHF
TRBJ1-4	NA	NA	TRBV19	TGTGCCAGTAGTATTGGCAGCGACCGCGATAATGAAAAACTGTTTTTT	CASSIGSDRDNEKLFF
TRBJ2-3	TRBD2	NA	TRBV28	TGTGCCAGCAGTTTATTAGGCGGGGGGGCCCGTGAGAGTACGCAGTATTTT	CASSLLGGGARESTQYF
TRBJ2-7	TRBD1	NA	TRBV5-1	TGCGCCAGCAGCACCTTAAGGCCGGGACAGGACGCCTACGAGCAGTACTTC	CASSTLRPGQDAYEQYF
TRBJ2-1	TRBD2	NA	TRBV28	TGTGCCAGCAGTTTCCTAGCGGGAGGTCCCTACAATGAGCAGTTCTTC	CASSFLAGGPYNEQFF
TRBJ1-1	NA	NA	TRBV28	TGTGCCAGCAGTTTAAGGAGGAACACTGAAGCTTTCTTT	CASSLRRNTEAFF
TRBJ2-2	NA	few	TRBV4-1	TGCGCCAGCAGCCCAAGAAGTTCGGGCGGGGAGCTGTTTTTT	CASSPRSSGGELFF
TRBJ2-2	TRBD2	NA	TRBV28	TGTGCCAGCACGCGTAGCGGGAGGGCCGGGGAGCTGTTTTTT	CASTRSGRAGELFF
TRBJ2-1	TRBD2	NA	TRBV6-5	TGTGCCAGCAGTTATTCCGGGACTAGCGGGAGGGCCAACCGGTTCTTC	CASSYSGTSGRANRFF
TRBJ2-5	TRBD2	once	TRBV7-8	TGTGCCAGCAGCTTATCAAGCGGGGGGGCCCGCACCCAGTACTTC	CASSLSSGGARTQYF
TRBJ2-2	NA	NA	TRBV7-3	TGTGCCAGCAGCTTAACGAGGGCTAGCCCCCTAGGCGGGGAGCTGTTTTTT	CASSLTRASPLGGELFF
TRBJ2-5	TRBD1	NA	TRBV5-1	TGCGCCAGCAGGAACGCCGGGACAGGGGCAGAGACCCAGTACTTC	CASRNAGTGAETQYF
TRBJ1-2	NA	NA	TRBV20-1	TGCAGCACCGGGACATCATATGGCTACACCTTC	CSTGTSYGYTF
TRBJ1-2	NA	few	TRBV15	TGTGCCACCAGCAGAGGTGACAGGTCGGGTGGATATGGCTACACCTTC	CATSRGDRSGGYGYTF
TRBJ2-3	NA	once	TRBV30	TGTGCCTGGTCCTGGGACACCGTTCTCACAGATACGCAGTATTTT	CAWSWDTVLTDTQYF
TRBJ2-1	TRBD2	NA	TRBV14	TGTGCCAGCAGCCCCCCGCGGCGGGAGATTCGAAATGAGCAGTTCTTC	CASSPPRREIRNEQFF
TRBJ2-1	TRBD2	NA	TRBV5-1	TGCGCCAGCAGCGCCGGGACTAGCTCGATTTGGGAGCAGTTCTTC	CASSAGTSSIWEQFF
TRBJ2-3	NA	NA	TRBV18	TGTGCCAGCTCACCACCCGATCGAGGGGATACGCAGTATTTT	CASSPPDRGDTQYF
TRBJ2-1	NA	few	TRBV6-5	TGTGCCAGCACCCGCGGTGATGGCTCCTACAATGAGCAGTTCTTC	CASTRGDGSYNEQFF
TRBJ2-1	NA	few	TRBV4-1	TGCGCCAGCAGTAAAACCGCCCAGGGCCATGAGCAGTTCTTC	CASSKTAQGHEQFF
TRBJ2-2	TRBD1	NA	TRBV28	TGTGCCAGCAGGAGCCCGGGACAGGGGGCTGCCGGGGAGCTGTTTTTT	CASRSPGQGAAGELFF
TRBJ2-1	NA	NA	TRBV7-9	TGTGCCAGCAGCTTTGAACAGGGTATCACCTACAATGAGCAGTTCTTC	CASSFEQGITYNEQFF
TRBJ2-1	NA	few	TRBV21-1	TGTGCCAGCAGCAAAATGTGGAGCGGGGGACCCAATGAGCAGTTCTTC	CASSKMWSGGPNEQFF
TRBJ2-3	TRBD2	NA	TRBV19	TGTGCCAGTACCCGATCGACTAGCGGGAGGGCCGGTGCACTCACAGATACGCAGTATTTT	CASTRSTSGRAGALTDTQYF
TRBJ1-2	TRBD1	NA	TRBV5-6	TGTGCCAGCAGAACCCGGGGGACAGATGGCTACACCTTC	CASRTRGTDGYTF
TRBJ1-1	NA	NA	TRBV5-1	TGCGCCAGCAGCTTGGTGGCGGGGAACACTGAAGCTTTCTTT	CASSLVAGNTEAFF
TRBJ2-2	NA	NA	TRBV1	TGCACCGGGCCACCGGGGACAGGGGGTAGGGGCACCGGGGAGCTGTTTTTT	CTGPPGTGGRGTGELFF
TRBJ2-1	NA	NA	TRBV30	TGTGCCTGGATGACTGGGTACAATGAGCAGTTCTTC	CAWMTGYNEQFF